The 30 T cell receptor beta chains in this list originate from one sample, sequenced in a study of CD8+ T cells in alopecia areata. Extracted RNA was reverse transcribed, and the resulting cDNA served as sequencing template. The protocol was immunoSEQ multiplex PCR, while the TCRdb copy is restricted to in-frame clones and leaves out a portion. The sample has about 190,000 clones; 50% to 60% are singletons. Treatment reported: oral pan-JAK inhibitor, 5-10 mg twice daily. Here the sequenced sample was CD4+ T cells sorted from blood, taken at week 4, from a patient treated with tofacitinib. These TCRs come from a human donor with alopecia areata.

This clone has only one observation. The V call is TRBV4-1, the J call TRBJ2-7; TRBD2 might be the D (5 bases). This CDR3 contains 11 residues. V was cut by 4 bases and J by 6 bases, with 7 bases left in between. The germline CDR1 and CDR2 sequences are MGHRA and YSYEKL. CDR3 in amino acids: CASSPEGEQYF. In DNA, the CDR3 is TGCGCCAGCAGCCCAGAGGGCGAGCAGTACTTC.

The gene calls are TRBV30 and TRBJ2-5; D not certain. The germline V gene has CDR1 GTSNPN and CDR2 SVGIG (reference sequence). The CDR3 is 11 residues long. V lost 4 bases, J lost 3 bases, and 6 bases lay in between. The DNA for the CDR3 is TGTGCCTGGACCGCGAAAGAGACCCAGTACTTC. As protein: CAWTAKETQYF.

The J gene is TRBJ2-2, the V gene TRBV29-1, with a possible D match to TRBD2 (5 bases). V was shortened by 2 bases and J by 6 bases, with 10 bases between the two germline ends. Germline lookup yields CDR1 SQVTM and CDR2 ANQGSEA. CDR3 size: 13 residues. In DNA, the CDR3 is TGCAGCGTTGAAAGGAGGCCCCCCGGGGAGCTGTTTTTT. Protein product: CSVERRPPGELFF.

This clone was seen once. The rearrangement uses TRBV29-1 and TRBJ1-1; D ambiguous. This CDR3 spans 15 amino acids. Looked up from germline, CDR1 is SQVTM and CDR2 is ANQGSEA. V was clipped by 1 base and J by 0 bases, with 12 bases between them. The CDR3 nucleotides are TGCAGCGTTGAAGTGGTCAGAATCATGAACACTGAAGCTTTCTTT. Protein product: CSVEVVRIMNTEAFF. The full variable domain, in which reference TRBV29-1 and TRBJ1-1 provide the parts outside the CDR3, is SAVISQKPSRDICQRGTSLTIQCQVDSQVTMMFWYRQQPGQSLTLIATANQGSEATYESGFVIDKFPISRPNLTFSTLTVSNMSPEDSSIYLCSVEVVRIMNTEAFFGQGTRLTVV.

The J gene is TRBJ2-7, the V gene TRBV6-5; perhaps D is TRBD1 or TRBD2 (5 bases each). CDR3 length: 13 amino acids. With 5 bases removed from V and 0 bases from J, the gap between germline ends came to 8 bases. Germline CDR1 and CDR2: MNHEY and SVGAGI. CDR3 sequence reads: CASSRDGSYEQYF. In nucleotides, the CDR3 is TGTGCCAGCAGTAGGGACGGCTCCTACGAGCAGTACTTC.

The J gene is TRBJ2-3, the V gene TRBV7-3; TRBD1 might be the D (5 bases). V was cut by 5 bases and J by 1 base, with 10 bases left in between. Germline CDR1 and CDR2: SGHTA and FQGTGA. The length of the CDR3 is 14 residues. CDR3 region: CASSLGPGTDTQYF. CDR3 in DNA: TGTGCCAGCAGCCTGGGGCCTGGCACAGATACGCAGTATTTT.

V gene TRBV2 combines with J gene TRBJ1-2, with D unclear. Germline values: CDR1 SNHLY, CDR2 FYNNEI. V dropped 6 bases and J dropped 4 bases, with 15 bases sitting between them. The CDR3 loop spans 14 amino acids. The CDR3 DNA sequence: TGTGCCAGCAGCCCCCTTGGGGAAGGCTATGGCTACACCTTC. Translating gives CASSPLGEGYGYTF.

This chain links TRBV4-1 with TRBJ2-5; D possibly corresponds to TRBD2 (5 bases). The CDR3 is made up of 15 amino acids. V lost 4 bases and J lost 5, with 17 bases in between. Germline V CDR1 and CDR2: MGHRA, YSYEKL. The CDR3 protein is CASSRTGEKGETQYF. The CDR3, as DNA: TGCGCCAGCAGCCGAACCGGGGAGAAGGGTGAGACCCAGTACTTC.

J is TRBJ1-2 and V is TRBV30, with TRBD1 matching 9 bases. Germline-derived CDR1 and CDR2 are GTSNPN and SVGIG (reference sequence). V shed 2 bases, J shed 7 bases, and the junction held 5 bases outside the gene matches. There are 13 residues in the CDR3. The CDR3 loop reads CAWSQTGGRGYTF. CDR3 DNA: TGTGCCTGGAGTCAAACAGGGGGCCGTGGCTACACCTTC.

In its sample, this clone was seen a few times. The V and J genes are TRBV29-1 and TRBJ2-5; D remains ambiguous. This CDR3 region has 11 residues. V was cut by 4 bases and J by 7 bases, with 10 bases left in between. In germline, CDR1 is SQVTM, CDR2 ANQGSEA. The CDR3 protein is CSVAGSGTQYF. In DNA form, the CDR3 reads TGCAGCGTTGCGGGTTCCGGGACCCAGTACTTC. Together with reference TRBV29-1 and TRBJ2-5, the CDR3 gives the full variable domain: SAVISQKPSRDICQRGTSLTIQCQVDSQVTMMFWYRQQPGQSLTLIATANQGSEATYESGFVIDKFPISRPNLTFSTLTVSNMSPEDSSIYLCSVAGSGTQYFGPGTRLLVL.

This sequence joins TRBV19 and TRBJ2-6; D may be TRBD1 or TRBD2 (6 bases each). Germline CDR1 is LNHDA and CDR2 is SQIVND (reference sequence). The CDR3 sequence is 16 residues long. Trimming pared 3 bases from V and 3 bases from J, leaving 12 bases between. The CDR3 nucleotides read TGTGCCAGTAGTATTGTCCGGGGGCTTGGGGCCAACGTCCTGACTTTC. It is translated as CASSIVRGLGANVLTF.

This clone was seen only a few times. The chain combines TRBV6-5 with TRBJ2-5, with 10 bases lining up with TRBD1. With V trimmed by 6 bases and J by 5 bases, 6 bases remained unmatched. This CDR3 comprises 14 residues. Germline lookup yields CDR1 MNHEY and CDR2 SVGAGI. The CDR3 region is CASRAGTGAETQYF. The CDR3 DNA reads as TGTGCCAGCAGAGCCGGGACAGGGGCCGAGACCCAGTACTTC.

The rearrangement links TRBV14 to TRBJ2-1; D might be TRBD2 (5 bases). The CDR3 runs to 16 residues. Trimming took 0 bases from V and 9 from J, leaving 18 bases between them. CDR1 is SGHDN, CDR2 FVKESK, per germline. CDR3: CASSQDRLGGWGEQFF. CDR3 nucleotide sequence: TGTGCCAGCAGCCAAGATCGCCTAGGCGGGTGGGGTGAGCAGTTCTTC.

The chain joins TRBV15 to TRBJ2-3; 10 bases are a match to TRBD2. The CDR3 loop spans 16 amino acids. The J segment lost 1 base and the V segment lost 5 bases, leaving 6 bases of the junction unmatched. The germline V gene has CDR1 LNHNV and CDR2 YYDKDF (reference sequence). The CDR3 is CATSALSGRGTDTQYF. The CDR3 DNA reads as TGTGCCACCAGCGCCTTGAGCGGGAGGGGCACAGATACGCAGTATTTT.

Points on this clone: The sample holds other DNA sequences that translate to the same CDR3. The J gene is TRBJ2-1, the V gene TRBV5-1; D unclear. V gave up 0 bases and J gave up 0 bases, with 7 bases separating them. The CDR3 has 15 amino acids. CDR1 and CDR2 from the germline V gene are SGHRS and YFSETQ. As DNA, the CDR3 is TGCGCCAGCAGCTTGGGCGGAAGCTCCTACAATGAGCAGTTCTTC. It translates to CASSLGGSSYNEQFF.

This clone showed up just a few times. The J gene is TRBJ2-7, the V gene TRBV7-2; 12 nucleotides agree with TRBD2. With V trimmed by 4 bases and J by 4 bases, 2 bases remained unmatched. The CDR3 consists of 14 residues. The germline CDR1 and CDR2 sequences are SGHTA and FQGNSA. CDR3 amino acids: CASSYGTSGYEQYF. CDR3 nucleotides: TGTGCCAGCAGCTACGGGACTAGCGGGTACGAGCAGTACTTC.

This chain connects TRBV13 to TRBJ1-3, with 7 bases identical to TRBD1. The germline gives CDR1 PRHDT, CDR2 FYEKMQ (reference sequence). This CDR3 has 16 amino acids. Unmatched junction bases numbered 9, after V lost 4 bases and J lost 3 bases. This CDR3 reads CASSSTGSEFGNTIYF. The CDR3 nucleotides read TGTGCCAGCAGCTCGACAGGGTCCGAATTTGGAAACACCATATATTTT. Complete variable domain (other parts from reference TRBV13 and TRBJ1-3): AAGVIQSPRHLIKEKRETATLKCYPIPRHDTVYWYQQGPGQDPQFLISFYEKMQSDKGSIPDRFSAQQFSDYHSELNMSSLELGDSALYFCASSSTGSEFGNTIYFGEGSWLTVV.

The CDR3 sequence: CSVSTGEGQPQHF. CDR3 nucleotides: TGCAGCGTCTCGACAGGGGAGGGTCAGCCCCAGCATTTT. The chain recombines TRBV29-1 with TRBJ1-5, with 8 bases matching TRBD1. Germline V lookup: CDR1 SQVTM, CDR2 ANQGSEA. V gave up 6 bases and J gave up 6 bases; unmatched junction bases: 7. The CDR3 has 13 amino acids.

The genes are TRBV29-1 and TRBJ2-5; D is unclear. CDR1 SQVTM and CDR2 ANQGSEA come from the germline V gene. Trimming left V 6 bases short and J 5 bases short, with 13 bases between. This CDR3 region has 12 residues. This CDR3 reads CSVVFGSETQYF. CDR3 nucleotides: TGCAGCGTGGTATTTGGATCGGAGACCCAGTACTTC.

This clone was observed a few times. CDR3 in amino acids: CASSDTRNTEAFF. The DNA of the CDR3 is TGTGCCAGCAGTGACACGAGGAACACTGAAGCTTTCTTT. The rearrangement joins TRBV2 to TRBJ1-1, with D unclear. CDR3 length: 13 amino acids. The germline CDR1 and CDR2 sequences are SNHLY and FYNNEI. Between the trimmed V and J ends, which lost 3 bases and 1 base, there was a span of 6 bases.

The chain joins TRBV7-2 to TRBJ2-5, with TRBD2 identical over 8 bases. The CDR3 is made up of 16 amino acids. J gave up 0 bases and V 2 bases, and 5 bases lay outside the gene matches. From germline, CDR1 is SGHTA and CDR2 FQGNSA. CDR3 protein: CASSLSGGPYQETQYF. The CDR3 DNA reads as TGTGCCAGCAGCTTATCGGGAGGGCCGTACCAAGAGACCCAGTACTTC. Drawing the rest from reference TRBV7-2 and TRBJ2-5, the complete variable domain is GAGVSQSPSNKVTEKGKDVELRCDPISGHTALYWYRQSLGQGLEFLIYFQGNSAPDKSGLPSDRFSAERTGGSVSTLTIQRTQQEDSAVYLCASSLSGGPYQETQYFGPGTRLLVL.

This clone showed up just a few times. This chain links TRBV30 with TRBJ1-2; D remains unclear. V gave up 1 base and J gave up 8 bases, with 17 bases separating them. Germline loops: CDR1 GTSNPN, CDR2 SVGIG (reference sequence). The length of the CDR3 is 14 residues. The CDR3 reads CAWSESPTFRGYTF. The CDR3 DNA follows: TGTGCCTGGAGTGAGTCCCCGACGTTCCGCGGCTACACCTTC.

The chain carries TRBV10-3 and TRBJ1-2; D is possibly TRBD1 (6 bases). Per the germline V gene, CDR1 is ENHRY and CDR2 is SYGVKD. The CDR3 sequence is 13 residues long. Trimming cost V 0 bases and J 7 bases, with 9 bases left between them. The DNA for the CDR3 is TGTGCCATCAGTGAGTCGGGACATTTTGGCTACACCTTC. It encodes CAISESGHFGYTF.

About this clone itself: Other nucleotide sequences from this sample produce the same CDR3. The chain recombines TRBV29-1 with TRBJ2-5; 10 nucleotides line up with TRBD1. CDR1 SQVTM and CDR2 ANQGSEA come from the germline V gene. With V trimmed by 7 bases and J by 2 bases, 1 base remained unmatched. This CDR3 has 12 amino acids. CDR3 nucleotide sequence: TGCAGCGGGGGACAGGGGCAAGAGACCCAGTACTTC. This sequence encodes CSGGQGQETQYF. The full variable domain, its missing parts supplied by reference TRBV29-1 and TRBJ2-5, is SAVISQKPSRDICQRGTSLTIQCQVDSQVTMMFWYRQQPGQSLTLIATANQGSEATYESGFVIDKFPISRPNLTFSTLTVSNMSPEDSSIYLCSGGQGQETQYFGPGTRLLVL.

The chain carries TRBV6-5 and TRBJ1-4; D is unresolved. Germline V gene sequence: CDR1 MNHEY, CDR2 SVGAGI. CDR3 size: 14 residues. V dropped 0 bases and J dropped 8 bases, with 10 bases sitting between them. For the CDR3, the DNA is TGTGCCAGCAGTTACTCGGTAACTTCGGAAAAACTGTTTTTT. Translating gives CASSYSVTSEKLFF.

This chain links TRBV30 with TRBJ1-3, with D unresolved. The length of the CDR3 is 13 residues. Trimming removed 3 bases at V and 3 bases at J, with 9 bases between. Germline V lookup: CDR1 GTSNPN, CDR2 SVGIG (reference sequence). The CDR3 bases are TGTGCCTGGAGCCCTAACTTTGGAAACACCATATATTTT. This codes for CAWSPNFGNTIYF.

CDR3 loop: CASSLARRGGIRYNEQFF. The CDR3 DNA follows: TGTGCCAGCAGCTTAGCTCGGAGGGGCGGTATCAGGTACAATGAGCAGTTCTTC. The chain carries TRBV5-4 and TRBJ2-1, with D possibly being TRBD2 (6 bases). Germline CDR1 is SGHNT and CDR2 is YYREEE (reference sequence). The CDR3 has 18 amino acids. V was pared by 2 bases and J by 4 bases, with 22 bases between. The complete variable domain, with remaining parts taken from reference TRBV5-4 and TRBJ2-1, reads ETGVTQSPTHLIKTRGQQVTLRCSSQSGHNTVSWYQQALGQGPQFIFQYYREEENGRGNFPPRFSGLQFPNYSSELNVNALELDDSALYLCASSLARRGGIRYNEQFFGPGTRLTVL.

The CDR3 protein is CASSLRDVPPYGYTF. The CDR3 nucleotides are TGTGCCAGCAGCCTAAGAGACGTACCCCCCTATGGCTACACCTTC. This chain uses TRBV7-9 with TRBJ1-2, with D unresolved. Germline values: CDR1 SEHNR, CDR2 FQNEAQ (reference sequence). This CDR3 contains 15 residues. Trimming took 5 bases from V and 4 from J, leaving 17 bases between them.

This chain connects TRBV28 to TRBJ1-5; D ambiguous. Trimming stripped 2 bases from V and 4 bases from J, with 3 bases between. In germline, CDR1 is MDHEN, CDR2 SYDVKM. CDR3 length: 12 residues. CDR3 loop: CASSLRNQPQHF. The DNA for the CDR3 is TGTGCCAGCAGTTTAAGGAATCAGCCCCAGCATTTT.

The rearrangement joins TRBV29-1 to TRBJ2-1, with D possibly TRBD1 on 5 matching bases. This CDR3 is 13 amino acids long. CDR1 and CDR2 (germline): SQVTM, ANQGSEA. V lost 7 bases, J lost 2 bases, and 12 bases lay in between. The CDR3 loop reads CSAEGETYNEQFF. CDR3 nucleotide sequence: TGCAGCGCAGAAGGGGAAACCTACAATGAGCAGTTCTTC.